The 26 T cell receptor beta chains reported below all come from one sample, sequenced in a study of T cells in Graves' hyperthyroidism and ophthalmopathy. The source material, RNA transcripts, was used to amplify TCR beta CDR3 regions. TCR CDR3 underwent first-round RT-PCR with the HTBI primer set. TCRdb redid the calling of the multiplex PCR reads with MiXCR, one entry per CDR3 protein. Of about 500,000 distinct CDR3 sequences listed, around 43% are singletons. Sequencing was done on a sample of peripheral blood or thyroid tissue (not recorded which). The receptors come from an adult woman with Graves' disease, either hyperthyroidism or ophthalmopathy (not recorded which).

The V and J genes are TRBV12-3 or TRBV12-4 and TRBJ2-5; D gene unclear. The CDR3 extends over 14 amino acids. The V and J ends lost 5 bases and 2 bases respectively, with 12 bases between them. The CDR3 sequence: CASSPSPAQETQYF. The DNA of the CDR3 is TGTGCCAGCAGTCCCAGTCCGGCTCAAGAGACCCAGTACTTC.

In its sample, this clonotype was seen a few times. This chain uses TRBV6-6 with TRBJ2-7; maybe TRBD1 (5 bases). The V and J ends lost 0 bases and 6 bases respectively, with 15 bases between them. From germline, CDR1 is MNHNY and CDR2 SVGAGI (reference sequence). The CDR3 runs 15 residues. CDR3 sequence: CASSYSNRGLSEQYF. CDR3 DNA: TGTGCCAGCAGTTACTCGAATAGGGGCCTCTCCGAGCAGTACTTC.

The chain recombines TRBV15 with TRBJ1-6; D is unresolved. The germline V and J ends were trimmed by 0 bases and 4 bases, with 16 bases remaining between them. Germline CDR1 is LNHNV and CDR2 is YYDKDF (reference sequence). This CDR3 is 18 amino acids long. The CDR3 nucleotides read TGTGCCACCAGCAGAGATCTTGGGCAGCTCCATTATAATTCACCCCTCCACTTT. Its protein product is CATSRDLGQLHYNSPLHF.

At least ten counts were recorded for this clonotype. The rearrangement links TRBV13 to TRBJ2-7; maybe TRBD1 (5 bases). Trimming took 0 bases from V and 3 from J, leaving 15 bases between them. Germline lookup yields CDR1 PRHDT and CDR2 FYEKMQ (reference sequence). This CDR3 is built from 16 residues. CDR3 amino acids: CASSLGLGRGSYEQYF. The DNA of the CDR3 is TGTGCCAGCAGCTTAGGCCTAGGAAGGGGAAGCTACGAGCAGTACTTC. Full variable domain (rest looked up from reference TRBV13 and TRBJ2-7): AAGVIQSPRHLIKEKRETATLKCYPIPRHDTVYWYQQGPGQDPQFLISFYEKMQSDKGSIPDRFSAQQFSDYHSELNMSSLELGDSALYFCASSLGLGRGSYEQYFGPGTRLTVT.

As concerns this clonotype: The junction and the germline gene differ at one end; a read error may be behind it. The chain has TRBV10-3 and TRBJ1-1; D may be TRBD1 (6 bases). Germline V lookup: CDR1 ENHRY, CDR2 SYGVKD. This CDR3 comprises 15 residues. DNA of the CDR3: TGTGCCATCAGTGAGAGCCCGGGGGCCAACACTGAAGCTTCCTTT. It encodes CAISESPGANTEASF.

This chain connects TRBV20-1 to TRBJ1-1; TRBD1 agrees at 9 bases. The V and J ends lost 5 bases and 4 bases, in that order; junction bases with no gene match: 11. CDR1 is DFQATT, CDR2 SNEGSKA, per germline (reference sequence). The CDR3 consists of 15 residues. The CDR3 bases are TGCAGTGCTGCCCCGTTCGGACAGGGGTCCACTGAAGCTTTCTTT. As protein: CSAAPFGQGSTEAFF.

By its share, this clonotype is medium-sized. The chain combines TRBV29-1 with TRBJ1-1, with TRBD1 as a possible D gene (5 bases). CDR1 and CDR2 (germline): SQVTM, ANQGSEA. Trimming pared 7 bases from V and 1 base from J, leaving 10 bases between. The CDR3 contains 12 residues. CDR3 in amino acids: CSGGTGNTEAFF. CDR3 coding DNA: TGCAGCGGCGGGACGGGGAACACTGAAGCTTTCTTT.

V gene TRBV20-1 combines with J gene TRBJ2-5, with 7 bases that match TRBD2. Germline values: CDR1 DFQATT, CDR2 SNEGSKA (reference sequence). CDR3 length: 15 residues. V lost 1 base, J lost 1 base, and 6 bases stayed unmatched. The CDR3 sequence: CSARALGTTQETQYF. DNA for the CDR3: TGCAGTGCTAGAGCCCTCGGGACTACCCAAGAGACCCAGTACTTC.

This clonotype appeared a single time. The chain uses TRBV11-2 and TRBJ2-7; 7 nucleotides match TRBD1. Trimming at V came to 5 bases and at J to 11 bases, leaving 12 bases not matched to a gene. This CDR3 comprises 13 residues. The germline gives CDR1 SGHAT, CDR2 FQNNGV. CDR3 sequence (DNA): TGTGCCAGCAGCGGTTACGACAGGGAATTGAAGTACTTC. Translating it yields CASSGYDRELKYF.

In this sample, this clonotype turned up once. For the CDR3, the DNA is TGTGCCAGCAGCCCCCGACAGACCATGAACACTGAAGCTTTCTTT. Translating it yields CASSPRQTMNTEAFF. The chain has TRBV7-2 and TRBJ1-1, with D perhaps matching TRBD1 (5 bases). The CDR3 sequence is 15 residues long. Germline V CDR1 and CDR2: SGHTA, FQGNSA. The ends were cut back, 5 bases at V and 0 bases at J, with 13 bases in the middle.

V and J are TRBV27 and TRBJ1-2; unclear D gene. The CDR3 covers 12 residues. Germline-derived CDR1 and CDR2 are MNHEY and SMNVEV (reference sequence). V shed 4 bases and J shed 8 bases, with 11 bases lying between them. The CDR3 region is CASSSFPGGYTF. The CDR3 bases are TGTGCCAGCAGTTCTTTCCCCGGGGGCTACACCTTC.

The chain carries TRBV29-1 and TRBJ1-5, with 8 bases aligning to TRBD1. Germline CDR1 is SQVTM and CDR2 is ANQGSEA. Unmatched junction bases numbered 8, after V lost 6 bases and J lost 4 bases. The CDR3 runs 14 residues. The CDR3: CSVRTGGINQPQHF. Written as DNA, the CDR3 is TGCAGCGTACGTACAGGGGGGATTAATCAGCCCCAGCATTTT.

This chain connects TRBV10-3 to TRBJ2-6; TRBD1 matches 9 bases. Germline V lookup: CDR1 ENHRY, CDR2 SYGVKD. The CDR3 runs 15 residues. After removal of 7 bases from V and 2 bases from J, the junction contained 3 bases not matched to a gene. The CDR3 DNA sequence: TGTGCCATCAAAGGGGACAGGGCTGGGGCCAACGTCCTGACTTTC. This translates into CAIKGDRAGANVLTF.

Many counts were recorded for this clonotype. The rearrangement uses TRBV2 and TRBJ2-5; D is ambiguous. V shed 7 bases and J shed 2 bases, with 5 bases lying between them. Looked up from germline, CDR1 is SNHLY and CDR2 is FYNNEI. The CDR3 is made up of 11 amino acids. The CDR3 DNA follows: TGTGCCAGCAAGATTCAAGAGACCCAGTACTTC. Residues: CASKIQETQYF.

This clonotype was found many times. The chain employs TRBV20-1 and TRBJ2-7, with D possibly TRBD2 on 5 matching bases. In germline, CDR1 is DFQATT, CDR2 SNEGSKA (reference sequence). The CDR3 has 12 amino acids. V shed 5 bases and J shed 2 bases, with 10 bases lying between them. CDR3 nucleotide sequence: TGCAGTGCTCGGGATTTGACCTACGAGCAGTACTTC. This translates into CSARDLTYEQYF.

Ten or more counts support this clonotype. This chain links TRBV19 with TRBJ1-1; 11 nucleotides agree with TRBD1. The CDR3 is 15 amino acids. Germline V lookup: CDR1 LNHDA, CDR2 SQIVND (reference sequence). J lost 5 bases, V lost 2 bases, and 4 bases had no gene match. CDR3 DNA sequence: TGTGCCAGTAGTATACCCGGACAGGGGGCTACTGAAGCTTTCTTT. Amino acids: CASSIPGQGATEAFF. The variable domain in full, with the rest retrieved from reference TRBV19 and TRBJ1-1, is DGGITQSPKYLFRKEGQNVTLSCEQNLNHDAMYWYRQDPGQGLRLIYYSQIVNDFQKGDIAEGYSVSREKKESFPLTVTSAQKNPTAFYLCASSIPGQGATEAFFGQGTRLTVV.

This clonotype has only a few counts. The chain has TRBV7-9 and TRBJ2-3; weak D call: TRBD2 (5 bases). Per germline, CDR1 SEHNR and CDR2 FQNEAQ (reference sequence). The CDR3 length is 15 residues. Trimming shortened V by 5 bases and J by 11 bases, and 23 bases separated the two germline ends. CDR3 DNA: TGTGCCAGCAGCCAAGAGGTCGGCTCACGAGGGATGCAGTATTTT. Translated, it gives CASSQEVGSRGMQYF.

The DNA of the CDR3 is TGTGCCATCTGGGACAGGAACCGCCATAGCAATCAGCCCCAGTACTTC. This codes for CAIWDRNRHSNQPQYF. The chain combines TRBV19 with TRBJ2-5; 8 bases are shared with TRBD1. With 10 bases clipped from V and 9 bases from J, the junction kept 22 bases outside the gene matches. Germline lookup yields CDR1 LNHDA and CDR2 SQIVND (reference sequence). The CDR3 extends over 16 amino acids. Based on the CDR3 plus reference TRBV19 and TRBJ2-5, the full variable domain is DGGITQSPKYLFRKEGQNVTLSCEQNLNHDAMYWYRQDPGQGLRLIYYSQIVNDFQKGDIAEGYSVSREKKESFPLTVTSAQKNPTAFYLCAIWDRNRHSNQPQYFGPGTRLLVL.

This clonotype was detected many times. The chain joins TRBV9 to TRBJ1-3; D gene unclear. CDR1 is SGDLS and CDR2 is YYNGEE in the germline V gene. V lost 0 bases to trimming and J lost 4 bases, with 17 bases between them. The CDR3 contains 17 residues. CDR3 amino acids: CASSVAGAPDIGNTIYF. Here the CDR3 DNA reads TGTGCCAGCAGCGTAGCTGGCGCTCCCGATATAGGAAACACCATATATTTT.

This clonotype has a count of ten or more. The chain is built from TRBV29-1 and TRBJ1-1, with TRBD1 matching 7 bases. The CDR3 covers 10 residues. Germline CDR1 SQVTM, CDR2 ANQGSEA. The CDR3 bases are TGCAGGGGGGACAGTGCTGAAGCTTTCTTT. Amino acid sequence: CRGDSAEAFF.

This clonotype was counted between two and nine times. This CDR3 reads CSVGDPYEQYF. CDR3 sequence (DNA): TGCAGCGTGGGGGACCCTTACGAGCAGTACTTC. The J gene is TRBJ2-7, the V gene TRBV29-1; D may match TRBD1 or TRBD2 (5 bases each). V lost 6 bases, J lost 4 bases, and 10 bases lay in between. Germline CDR1 and CDR2: SQVTM and ANQGSEA. This CDR3 spans 11 amino acids.

Ten or more counts support this clonotype. The rearrangement links TRBV20-1 to TRBJ2-5, with D uncertain. Trimming cost V 5 bases and J 2 bases, with 3 bases left between them. Germline loops: CDR1 DFQATT, CDR2 SNEGSKA (reference sequence). There are 10 residues in the CDR3. The CDR3 bases are TGCAGTGCTGATCAAGAGACCCAGTACTTC. It codes for CSADQETQYF.

This clonotype was detected a few times. The CDR3 DNA follows: TGTGCCAGCAGCCGCGGACAGGAGAACACTGAAGCTTTCTTT. This gives the protein CASSRGQENTEAFF. V gene TRBV7-2 combines with J gene TRBJ1-1, with 7 nucleotides matching TRBD1. The CDR3 loop spans 14 amino acids. V was clipped by 5 bases and J by 1 base; unmatched bases: 4. CDR1 is SGHTA, CDR2 FQGNSA, per germline.

This clonotype is a singleton in its sample. V gene TRBV7-3 combines with J gene TRBJ2-5; D remains unclear. Germline assignment: CDR1 SGHTA and CDR2 FQGTGA. V shed 3 bases and J shed 5 bases, with 16 bases lying between them. This CDR3 region has 15 residues. CDR3 amino acids: CASSLGRPPKETQYF. The CDR3 DNA reads as TGTGCCAGCAGCTTGGGAAGGCCACCGAAGGAGACCCAGTACTTC.

Only a few counts were recorded for this clonotype. This rearrangement joins TRBV10-3 to TRBJ1-1; no reliable D call. From germline, CDR1 is ENHRY and CDR2 SYGVKD. CDR3 length: 15 amino acids. V was shortened by 2 bases and J by 0 bases, with 10 bases between the two germline ends. Here the CDR3 DNA reads TGTGCCATCAGTGAGCCGACCGCCCTGAACACTGAAGCTTTCTTT. This codes for CAISEPTALNTEAFF.

This clonotype was found many times. The gene calls are TRBV7-9 and TRBJ2-7; TRBD1 aligns across 7 bases. The CDR3 totals 15 residues. The junction had 15 bases not matched to a gene; V was cut back by 3 bases and J by 10 bases. CDR1 SEHNR and CDR2 FQNEAQ come from the germline V gene (reference sequence). The CDR3 spells CASSLGDSGNPEQYF. In nucleotides, the CDR3 is TGTGCCAGCAGCTTGGGGGACAGTGGGAACCCAGAACAGTACTTC.